This TCR beta chain was sequenced for a study of PD-1 blockade in mismatch repair-deficient tumors. Assay: immunoSEQ multiplex PCR; the TCRdb copy retains only in-frame clones and omits some. The sample has under 150,000 clones, about nine tenths seen once. Specimen: peripheral blood, collected about 17 months after starting pembrolizumab. The sequence derives from an adult with mismatch repair-deficient cancer.

The CDR3 coding sequence is TGTGCCAGCAGCTCCCTCGGAGGGTTGAATGAAAAACTGTTTTTT. It codes for CASSSLGGLNEKLFF. V and J are TRBV7-9 and TRBJ1-4; D is ambiguous. V was clipped by 4 bases and J by 5 bases, with 14 bases between them. This CDR3 has 15 amino acids. Germline assignment: CDR1 SEHNR and CDR2 FQNEAQ (reference sequence).